The 17 T cell receptor beta chains listed next were all sequenced from one sample in a study of cytomegalovirus exposure and HLA in healthy donors. The PCR contained 60 Vbeta and 13 Jbeta primers. Profiled with immunoSEQ multiplex PCR; TCRdb holds only in-frame clones, not every one. The sample consists of over 80,000 clones, about four fifths of them appearing once. The sample comprised PBMCs. Receptor source: a female donor in good health and CMV-seropositive.

This chain uses TRBV4-1 with TRBJ2-3; a weak D match, TRBD2 (6 bases). This CDR3 has 15 amino acids. Germline CDR1 and CDR2: MGHRA and YSYEKL. The V gene lost 0 bases and the J gene lost 1 base, with 8 bases spanning the gap. CDR3 loop: CASSQDSGGTDTQYF. CDR3 coding DNA: TGCGCCAGCAGCCAAGATTCGGGGGGCACAGATACGCAGTATTTT.

This rearrangement joins TRBV6-1 to TRBJ1-1; 8 nucleotides match TRBD1. The J segment lost 1 base and the V segment lost 8 bases, leaving 0 bases of the junction unmatched. The CDR3 has 12 residues. Germline values: CDR1 MNHNS, CDR2 SASEGT. As DNA, the CDR3 is TGTGCCAGCGACAGGGGGAACACTGAAGCTTTCTTT. It specifies CASDRGNTEAFF.

The count of this clone is one. J is TRBJ1-2 and V is TRBV5-4; D possibly corresponds to TRBD1 (6 bases). The CDR3 has 13 residues. The germline V gene encodes CDR1 SGHNT and CDR2 YYREEE (reference sequence). V lost 2 bases and J lost 7, with 12 bases in between. CDR3 loop: CASSFSGVGGYTF. The CDR3 nucleotides are TGTGCCAGCAGCTTTTCAGGGGTGGGTGGCTACACCTTC.

J is TRBJ2-7 and V is TRBV4-1; no reliable D call. This CDR3 contains 15 residues. Germline assignment: CDR1 MGHRA and CDR2 YSYEKL. The ends were cut back, 1 base at V and 0 bases at J, with 10 bases in the middle. The CDR3 loop reads CASSQGSLSSYEQYF. The CDR3 DNA reads TGCGCCAGCAGCCAAGGGAGCCTGAGCTCCTACGAGCAGTACTTC.

The chain employs TRBV7-3 and TRBJ1-6; 7 bases are a match to TRBD1. The V gene end was trimmed by 4 bases and the J gene end by 6 bases; junction bases not matched to a gene: 6. The CDR3 totals 15 residues. Germline CDR1 and CDR2: SGHTA and FQGTGA. CDR3 region: CASSSGTALNSPLHF. The CDR3 DNA is TGTGCCAGCAGCTCCGGGACAGCCCTTAATTCACCCCTCCACTTT.

The chain couples TRBV7-2 to TRBJ2-2, with TRBD2 identical over 10 bases. CDR3 length: 16 residues. Trimming removed 4 bases from V and 5 bases from J; junction bases left unmatched: 7. Germline values: CDR1 SGHTA, CDR2 FQGNSA. CDR3 nucleotides: TGTGCCAGCAGCTCCCCTAGCGGGAGAAAGACCGGGGAGCTGTTTTTT. This translates into CASSSPSGRKTGELFF. The full variable domain, completed using reference TRBV7-2 and TRBJ2-2, is GAGVSQSPSNKVTEKGKDVELRCDPISGHTALYWYRQSLGQGLEFLIYFQGNSAPDKSGLPSDRFSAERTGGSVSTLTIQRTQQEDSAVYLCASSSPSGRKTGELFFGEGSRLTVL.

This clone was detected only a few times. V is TRBV11-3 and J is TRBJ2-1; 7 bases match TRBD1. Germline loops: CDR1 SGHNT, CDR2 YENEEA. The CDR3 totals 14 residues. Germline trimming cut 5 bases from V and 4 bases from J; bases unmatched to any gene: 5. This CDR3 reads CASSTTGRYNEQFF. In DNA, the CDR3 is TGTGCCAGCAGCACGACAGGGAGATACAATGAGCAGTTCTTC.

This clone has just a few counts. The chain combines TRBV7-3 with TRBJ2-1, with TRBD1 matching 7 bases. CDR3 length: 14 amino acids. Per the germline V gene, CDR1 is SGHTA and CDR2 is FQGTGA. J gave up 4 bases and V 4 bases, and 4 bases lay outside the gene matches. CDR3 region: CASSYDREYNEQFF. CDR3 DNA sequence: TGTGCCAGCAGCTACGACAGGGAATACAATGAGCAGTTCTTC.

The chain employs TRBV10-3 and TRBJ1-6, with 7 bases lining up with TRBD1. The CDR3 contains 15 residues. Germline V CDR1 and CDR2: ENHRY, SYGVKD. The junction had 8 bases not matched to a gene; V was cut back by 3 bases and J by 9 bases. The CDR3 DNA reads as TGTGCCATCAGTGATCGACAGGGTTTTGTTTCACCCCTCCACTTT. Its translation is CAISDRQGFVSPLHF.

This clone turned up a few times. This chain connects TRBV6-5 to TRBJ2-1; TRBD1 matches at 9 bases. The CDR3 loop spans 15 amino acids. Germline CDR1 MNHEY, CDR2 SVGAGI. With 6 bases clipped from V and 4 bases from J, the junction kept 7 bases outside the gene matches. The CDR3 DNA is TGTGCCAGCAGCCCGGGACAGGGACCTTACAATGAGCAGTTCTTC. Its translation: CASSPGQGPYNEQFF.

Written as DNA, the CDR3 is TGTGCCAGCAGTCCTCCAGGCAGATACTATGGCTACACCTTC. It translates to CASSPPGRYYGYTF. This chain joins TRBV2 and TRBJ1-2; D remains unclear. Germline CDR1 and CDR2: SNHLY and FYNNEI. Deletions cut 5 bases from V and 3 bases from J, with 13 bases between. The CDR3 loop spans 14 amino acids.

The sample holds a few counts of this clone. The V call is TRBV19, the J call TRBJ2-1, with D possibly being TRBD2 (6 bases). V was cut by 6 bases and J by 8 bases, with 23 bases left in between. Germline CDR1 reads LNHDA; CDR2 reads SQIVND (reference sequence). The CDR3 has 16 residues. The CDR3 reads CASSSPEMAGGDEQFF. The CDR3 DNA follows: TGTGCCAGTAGCTCCCCCGAGATGGCAGGAGGGGATGAGCAGTTCTTC.

The chain combines TRBV7-2 with TRBJ2-1; D is undetermined. This CDR3 is built from 16 residues. CDR1 and CDR2 from the germline V gene are SGHTA and FQGNSA. V was pared by 0 bases and J by 3 bases, with 12 bases between. The CDR3 bases are TGTGCCAGCAGCTTAGCGAGCGTAGTTGGCTACAATGAGCAGTTCTTC. Its protein is CASSLASVVGYNEQFF.

The rearrangement uses TRBV7-2 and TRBJ1-1, with TRBD1 as a possible D gene (5 bases). V lost 1 base to trimming and J lost 4 bases, with 7 bases between them. Germline-derived CDR1 and CDR2 are SGHTA and FQGNSA. The CDR3 has 13 residues. The CDR3 loop reads CASSLVRVTEAFF. The CDR3 nucleotides read TGTGCCAGCAGCTTAGTCAGGGTCACTGAAGCTTTCTTT.

The V call is TRBV11-2, the J call TRBJ2-2; D call uncertain. The CDR3 is made up of 15 amino acids. The V end lost 3 bases, the J end lost 0 bases, and 8 bases lay between the germline ends. The V gene's germline CDR1 is SGHAT and CDR2 FQNNGV. The CDR3 nucleotides read TGTGCCAGCAGCTTGGTACAGACGAACACCGGGGAGCTGTTTTTT. Amino acids: CASSLVQTNTGELFF.

The chain joins TRBV27 to TRBJ2-7, with 9 bases that match TRBD2. CDR1 is MNHEY, CDR2 SMNVEV, per germline (reference sequence). V trimming: 8 bases; J trimming: 2 bases; junction bases outside the gene matches: 7. CDR3 length equals 14 residues. The CDR3 protein is CASRSSGGTYEQYF. In DNA, the CDR3 is TGTGCCAGCCGTTCGAGCGGGGGGACCTACGAGCAGTACTTC.

This chain connects TRBV18 to TRBJ1-2; D remains ambiguous. CDR1 and CDR2 from the germline V gene are KGHSH and LQKENI. This CDR3 region has 13 residues. Between the trimmed V and J ends, which lost 4 bases and 2 bases, there was a span of 8 bases. The CDR3 loop is CASSQSKNYGYTF. As DNA, the CDR3 is TGTGCCAGCTCACAGTCTAAGAACTATGGCTACACCTTC.